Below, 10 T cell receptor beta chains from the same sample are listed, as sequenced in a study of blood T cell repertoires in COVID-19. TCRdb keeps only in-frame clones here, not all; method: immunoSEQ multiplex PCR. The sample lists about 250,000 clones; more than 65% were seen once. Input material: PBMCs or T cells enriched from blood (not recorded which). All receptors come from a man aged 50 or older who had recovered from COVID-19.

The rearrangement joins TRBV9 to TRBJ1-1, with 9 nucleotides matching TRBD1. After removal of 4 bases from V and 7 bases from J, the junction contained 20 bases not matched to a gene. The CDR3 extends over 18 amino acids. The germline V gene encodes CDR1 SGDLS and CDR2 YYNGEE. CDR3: CASSPGGTGIMRGNEAFF. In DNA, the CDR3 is TGTGCCAGCAGCCCCGGCGGGACAGGGATAATGCGAGGGAATGAAGCTTTCTTT.

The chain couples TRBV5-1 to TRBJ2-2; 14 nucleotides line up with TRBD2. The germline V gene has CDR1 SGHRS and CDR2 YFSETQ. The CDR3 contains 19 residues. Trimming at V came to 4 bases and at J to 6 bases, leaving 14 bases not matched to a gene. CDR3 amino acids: CASSTQAGLAGGDAGELFF. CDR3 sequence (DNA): TGCGCCAGCAGCACCCAGGCCGGACTAGCGGGAGGTGATGCCGGGGAGCTGTTTTTT.

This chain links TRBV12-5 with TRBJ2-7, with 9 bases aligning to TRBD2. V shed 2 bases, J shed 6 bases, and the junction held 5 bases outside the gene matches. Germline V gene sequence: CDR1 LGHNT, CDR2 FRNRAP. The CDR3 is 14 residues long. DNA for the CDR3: TGTGCTAGTGGTTTGTGGGTAGCGGGGGCCGAGCAGTACTTC. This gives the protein CASGLWVAGAEQYF.

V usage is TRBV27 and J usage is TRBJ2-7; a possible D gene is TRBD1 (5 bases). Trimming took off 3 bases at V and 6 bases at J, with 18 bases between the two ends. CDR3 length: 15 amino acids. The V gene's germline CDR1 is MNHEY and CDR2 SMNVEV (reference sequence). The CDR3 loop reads CASSLGSQATGEQYF. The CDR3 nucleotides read TGTGCCAGCAGTTTGGGATCACAGGCCACTGGCGAGCAGTACTTC.

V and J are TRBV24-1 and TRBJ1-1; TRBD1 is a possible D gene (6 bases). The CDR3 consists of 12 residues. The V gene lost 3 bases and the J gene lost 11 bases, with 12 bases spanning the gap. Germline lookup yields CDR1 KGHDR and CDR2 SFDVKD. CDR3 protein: CATSDPGTRAFF. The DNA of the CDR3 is TGTGCCACCAGTGATCCCGGGACAAGGGCTTTCTTT.

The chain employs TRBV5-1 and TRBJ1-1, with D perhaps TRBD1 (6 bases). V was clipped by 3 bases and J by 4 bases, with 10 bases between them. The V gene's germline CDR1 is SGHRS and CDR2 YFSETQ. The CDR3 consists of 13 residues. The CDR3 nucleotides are TGCGCCAGCAGCTCGGACAGTAGCACTGAAGCTTTCTTT. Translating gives CASSSDSSTEAFF.

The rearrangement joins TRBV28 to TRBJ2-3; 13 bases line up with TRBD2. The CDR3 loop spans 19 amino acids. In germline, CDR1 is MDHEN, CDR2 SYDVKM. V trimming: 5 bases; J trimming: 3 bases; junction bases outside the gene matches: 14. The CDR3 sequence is CASSPIMGLAGLGTDTQYF. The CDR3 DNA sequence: TGTGCCAGCAGTCCGATAATGGGACTAGCGGGATTGGGTACAGATACGCAGTATTTT.

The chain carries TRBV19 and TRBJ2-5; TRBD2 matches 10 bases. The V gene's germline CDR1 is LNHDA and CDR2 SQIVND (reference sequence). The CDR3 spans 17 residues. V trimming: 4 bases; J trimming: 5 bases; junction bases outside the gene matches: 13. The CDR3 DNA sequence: TGTGCCAGTAGTACTCGGCTAGCGGGAGTTTTTAGGGAGACCCAGTACTTC. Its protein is CASSTRLAGVFRETQYF.

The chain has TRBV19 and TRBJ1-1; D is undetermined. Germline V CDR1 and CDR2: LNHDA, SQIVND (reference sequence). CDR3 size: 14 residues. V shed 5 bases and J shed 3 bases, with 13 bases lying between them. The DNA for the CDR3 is TGTGCCAGTAGTCCGAGGAGGGTGGACACTGAAGCTTTCTTT. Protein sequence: CASSPRRVDTEAFF.

Here the CDR3 DNA reads TGTGCCAGCAGCGCGGGGAGGTTGTCACCCCTCCACTTT. This gives the protein CASSAGRLSPLHF. V usage is TRBV9 and J usage is TRBJ1-6; the D is unclear. Germline values: CDR1 SGDLS, CDR2 YYNGEE. This CDR3 is 13 amino acids long. Trimming took 3 bases from V and 10 from J, leaving 11 bases between them.